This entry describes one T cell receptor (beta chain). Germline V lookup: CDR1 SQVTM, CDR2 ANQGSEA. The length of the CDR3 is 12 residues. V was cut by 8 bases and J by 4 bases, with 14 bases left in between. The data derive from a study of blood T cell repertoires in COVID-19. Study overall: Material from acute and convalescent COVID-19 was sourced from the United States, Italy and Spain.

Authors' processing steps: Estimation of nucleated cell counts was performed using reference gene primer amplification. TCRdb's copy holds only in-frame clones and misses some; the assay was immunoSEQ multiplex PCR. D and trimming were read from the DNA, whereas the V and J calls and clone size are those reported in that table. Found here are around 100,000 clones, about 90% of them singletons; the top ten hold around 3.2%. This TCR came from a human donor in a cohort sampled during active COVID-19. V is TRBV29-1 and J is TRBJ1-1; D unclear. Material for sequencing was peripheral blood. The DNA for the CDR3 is TGCAGCTTTCGATCGGGGATCACTGAAGCTTTCTTT. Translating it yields CSFRSGITEAFF.